This is a list of T cell receptor beta chains from one sample in a study of T cells in Graves' hyperthyroidism and ophthalmopathy. TCRdb re-derived calls from the multiplex PCR reads in MiXCR, one entry per CDR3 protein. This sample has over 550,000 distinct CDR3 sequences, with over 15% found just once. The sample comprised blood. These receptors came from a woman under 30 with Graves' hyperthyroidism. Each CDR3 is given with its conserved first and last residue. D genes are given only for firm matches. Not every row has a clone size; where given, it reads once, few, many or a size class.

D	size	J	V	DNA	CDR3
TRBD2	many	TRBJ2-1	TRBV2	TGTGCCAGCAACGTTGGGGGCGGGAGGGAAAATGAGCAGTTCTTC	CASNVGGGRENEQFF
-	many	TRBJ1-1	TRBV24-1	TGTGCCACCAGTGAAAGCGACGGAGTGGAGGCTTTCTTT	CATSESDGVEAFF
-	many	TRBJ2-7	TRBV12-3/TRBV12-4	TGTGCCAGCAGTCATACCGATCGACTAGAGGTCTCCTACGAGCAGTACTTC	CASSHTDRLEVSYEQYF
-	many	TRBJ2-3	TRBV28	TGTGCCAGCAGTCGCGCCAGACAACCGCAGTATTTT	CASSRARQPQYF
-	few	TRBJ2-7	TRBV7-2	TGTGTCAGCAGCTTAGCACGGGGGACGCAGTACTTC	CVSSLARGTQYF
-	few	TRBJ2-5	TRBV6-2/TRBV6-3	TGTGCCAGCAGTTACTTCACCCAAGAGACCCAGTACTTC	CASSYFTQETQYF
TRBD1	-	TRBJ2-2	TRBV20-1	TGCAGTGCTAGGGGAATTAGGGACAGACGGCTGTTTTTT	CSARGIRDRRLFF
-	many	TRBJ2-7	TRBV7-2	TGTGCCAGCAGCTTAGGACTGAATTACGAGCAGTACTTC	CASSLGLNYEQYF
-	many	TRBJ2-1	TRBV7-3	TGTGCCAGCAGAAAAGACCTCTACAATGAGCAGTTCTTC	CASRKDLYNEQFF
-	many	TRBJ2-1	TRBV7-9	TGTGCCAGCAGCTTAGGGCTAGTGTCCAATGAGCAGTTCTTC	CASSLGLVSNEQFF
-	-	TRBJ2-6	TRBV27	TGTGCCAGCGGGCGCAGGACCACATACTCTGGGGCCAACGTCCTGACTTTC	CASGRRTTYSGANVLTF
-	-	TRBJ2-7	TRBV20-1	TGCAGTGCTAGAGCCCAATCCACCTACGAGCAGTACTTC	CSARAQSTYEQYF
-	-	TRBJ2-7	TRBV5-1	TGCGCCAGCAGGGGGGGACCGACGATCTTGGAGCAGTACTTC	CASRGGPTILEQYF
-	-	TRBJ1-6	TRBV27	TGTGCCAGCGCAAAGCTAAGACAGACCTATAATTCACCCCTCCACTTT	CASAKLRQTYNSPLHF
-	-	TRBJ1-1	TRBV19	TGTGCCAGTAGTTGGGGTCGGCAGAACACTGAAGCTTTCTTT	CASSWGRQNTEAFF
-	few	TRBJ1-6	TRBV6-1	TGTGCCACCCGGACAGCCAATAATTCACCCCTCCACTTT	CATRTANNSPLHF
TRBD2	many	TRBJ2-3	TRBV6-1	TGTGCCAGCAGTCTGACCGGACTAGCGGGAGAAGGAACAGATACGCAGTATTTT	CASSLTGLAGEGTDTQYF
-	-	TRBJ2-7	TRBV10-1	TGCGCCAGCAGTGACAGGTTTCGACGGGTTCTCGACGAGCAGTACTTC	CASSDRFRRVLDEQYF
TRBD2	many	TRBJ2-1	TRBV20-1	TGCAGTGCCCTCAGAGGAGTAGCGGGAGGTAATGAGCAGTTCTTC	CSALRGVAGGNEQFF
-	many	TRBJ1-1	TRBV5-8	TGTGCCAGCAGGGTCGGGGGGTTGAACACTGAAGCTTTCTTT	CASRVGGLNTEAFF
TRBD2	-	TRBJ2-1	TRBV6-9	TGTGCCAGCAGTTCCAGGACTAGCGGGGCACAAAAAGCCTCCTACAATGAGCAGTTCTTC	CASSSRTSGAQKASYNEQFF
TRBD1	many	TRBJ1-1	TRBV7-2	TGTGCCAGCAGCCCCTGGACAGGGGGGGGCACTGAAGCTTTCTTT	CASSPWTGGGTEAFF
-	many	TRBJ2-7	TRBV2	TGTGCCAGCAGTGAATTCCGACAGAGATACGAGCAGTACTTC	CASSEFRQRYEQYF
-	few	TRBJ1-2	TRBV20-1	TGCAGTGCTAGTGGAATACAGGGCCCGCATGGCTACACCTTC	CSASGIQGPHGYTF
-	-	TRBJ2-3	TRBV6-1	TGTGCCAGCAGAAAACAGGACGGAGGGGTTGCGCAGTATTTT	CASRKQDGGVAQYF
-	-	TRBJ1-2	TRBV7-2	TGTGCCCTGTGGGGAAGACGGGGCTACACCTTC	CALWGRRGYTF
TRBD2	many	TRBJ2-3	TRBV12-3/TRBV12-4	TGTGCCAGCAGTCTTATACTAGCGGGAGTCTTAGATACGCAGTATTTT	CASSLILAGVLDTQYF
-	-	TRBJ2-5	TRBV7-9	TGTGCCAGCAGCTCCGACGGGGACCAGTACTTC	CASSSDGDQYF
TRBD2	few	TRBJ2-1	TRBV7-9	TGTGCCGGCAGCTTGGTAGCGGGAGGGCCGTATGAGCAGTTCTTC	CAGSLVAGGPYEQFF
TRBD2	many	TRBJ2-3	TRBV11-2	TGTGCCAGCAGCTTACTACTAGCGGGAGAAGGGGATACGCAGTATTTT	CASSLLLAGEGDTQYF
TRBD2	-	TRBJ2-3	TRBV12-3/TRBV12-4	TGTGCCAGCAGTTCTAGGCTAGCGGGAGTCCCAGATACGCAGTATTTT	CASSSRLAGVPDTQYF
-	many	TRBJ2-5	TRBV2	TGTGCCAGCATTTTCACAGGAGGTACAGAGACCCAGTACTTC	CASIFTGGTETQYF
-	-	TRBJ1-6	TRBV5-1	TGCGCCAGCAGCTTAGGACTGGCCGGCCATAATTCACCCCTCCACTTT	CASSLGLAGHNSPLHF
-	-	TRBJ1-2	TRBV7-9	TGTGGAGGAGGTCTCTATGGCTACACCTTC	CGGGLYGYTF
-	-	TRBJ2-5	TRBV19	TGTGCCAGTAGTATAGTGATGGGGGAGACCCAGTACTTC	CASSIVMGETQYF
TRBD2	many	TRBJ2-1	TRBV11-2	TGTGCCAGCAGCTTACCCGGGACTAGGGGTACGAATGAGCAGTTCTTC	CASSLPGTRGTNEQFF